Listed here are 24 T cell receptor beta chains from one sample, sequenced in a study of shared clonotypes between healthy human individuals. Profiling relied on immunoSEQ multiplex PCR, and the TCRdb table lists in-frame clones only, not all of them. The data hold about 800,000 clones, with about 96% observed a single time. As defined, naive CD8 cells were CD45RO-negative and positively selected for CCR7, with terminally differentiated effector memory CD45RA+ cells excluded. The specimen sequenced was naive CD8+ T cells sorted from blood. The receptors were gathered from a man younger than 45 in good health.

The V call is TRBV6-1, the J call TRBJ2-7; 9 bases match TRBD2. Trimming at V came to 1 base and at J to 4 bases, leaving 5 bases not matched to a gene. The V gene's germline CDR1 is MNHNS and CDR2 SASEGT. The CDR3 is made up of 15 amino acids. The DNA for the CDR3 is TGTGCCAGCAGTGAAGATAAGACTAGCGGTTACGAGCAGTACTTC. Amino acids: CASSEDKTSGYEQYF.

The rearrangement links TRBV7-9 to TRBJ2-7, with 10 bases aligning to TRBD2. Germline V gives CDR1 SEHNR, CDR2 FQNEAQ (reference sequence). V shed 5 bases, J shed 1 base, and the junction held 5 bases outside the gene matches. This CDR3 has 15 residues. This chain's CDR3 is CASSVGTSASYEQYF. The DNA of the CDR3 is TGTGCCAGCAGCGTCGGGACTAGCGCGTCCTACGAGCAGTACTTC.

This clone was detected once. The chain combines TRBV7-9 with TRBJ2-1; D may be TRBD2 (5 bases). The germline V gene encodes CDR1 SEHNR and CDR2 FQNEAQ (reference sequence). V was shortened by 5 bases and J by 4 bases, with 15 bases between the two germline ends. This CDR3 has 15 amino acids. Written as DNA, the CDR3 is TGTGCCAGCAGCCCAGACGGACTCGAATACAATGAGCAGTTCTTC. Translating it yields CASSPDGLEYNEQFF.

The chain links TRBV25-1 to TRBJ2-2, with 9 bases identical to TRBD2. Unmatched junction bases numbered 8, after V lost 8 bases and J lost 7 bases. This CDR3 comprises 14 residues. CDR1 MGHDK and CDR2 SYGVNS come from the germline V gene. The CDR3 region is CASDGREGSGELFF. The CDR3 DNA reads as TGTGCCAGCGATGGGCGGGAGGGAAGCGGGGAGCTGTTTTTT.

This clone was seen once. The J gene is TRBJ2-1, the V gene TRBV29-1, with D possibly TRBD2 on 6 matching bases. The CDR3 has 16 amino acids. The germline V gene encodes CDR1 SQVTM and CDR2 ANQGSEA. V was shortened by 4 bases and J by 0 bases, with 16 bases between the two germline ends. CDR3 bases: TGCAGCGTTGGGGGACTTGGGGAGCCCTCCTACAATGAGCAGTTCTTC. Translated: CSVGGLGEPSYNEQFF.

The chain is built from TRBV2 and TRBJ1-2, with 7 bases identical to TRBD1. J was trimmed by 10 bases and V by 11 bases; bases with no gene match: 22. The germline V gene has CDR1 SNHLY and CDR2 FYNNEI. This CDR3 region has 15 residues. Here the CDR3 reads CAPGGVLLDGGDYTF. For the CDR3, the DNA is TGTGCCCCAGGGGGGGTTCTCCTTGACGGTGGGGACTACACCTTC.

The chain is built from TRBV4-1 and TRBJ1-2; no firm D call. Deletions cut 4 bases from V and 3 bases from J, with 12 bases between. CDR1 is MGHRA, CDR2 YSYEKL, per germline. CDR3 length equals 14 residues. The CDR3 here is CASSREMAHYGYTF. CDR3 bases: TGCGCCAGCAGCCGCGAGATGGCCCACTATGGCTACACCTTC.

The chain couples TRBV5-6 to TRBJ2-7; 9 positions match TRBD1. V shed 2 bases, J shed 4 bases, and the junction held 13 bases outside the gene matches. Per germline, CDR1 SGHDT and CDR2 YYEEEE. This CDR3 comprises 17 residues. CDR3 sequence reads: CASSLGPLQGAKYEQYF. The CDR3 DNA is TGTGCCAGCAGCTTAGGCCCCCTACAGGGGGCGAAGTACGAGCAGTACTTC.

The J gene is TRBJ2-1, the V gene TRBV5-1; unclear D gene. The ends were cut back, 4 bases at V and 12 bases at J, with 11 bases in the middle. Germline V gene lookup returns CDR1 SGHRS and CDR2 YFSETQ. The CDR3 has 11 amino acids. The CDR3 DNA reads as TGCGCCAGCAGCGGTGGGGAAGGGCAGTTCTTC. Its translation is CASSGGEGQFF. Based on the CDR3 plus reference TRBV5-1 and TRBJ2-1, the full variable domain is KAGVTQTPRYLIKTRGQQVTLSCSPISGHRSVSWYQQTPGQGLQFLFEYFSETQRNKGNFPGRFSGRQFSNSRSEMNVSTLELGDSALYLCASSGGEGQFFGPGTRLTVL.

CDR3 in amino acids: CASSLALEIYEQYF. Written as DNA, the CDR3 is TGCGCCAGCAGCTTGGCACTAGAAATCTACGAGCAGTACTTC. This sequence joins TRBV5-1 and TRBJ2-7; maybe TRBD2 (5 bases). CDR1 SGHRS and CDR2 YFSETQ come from the germline V gene. V was cut by 0 bases and J by 3 bases, with 10 bases left in between. The CDR3 spans 14 residues.

The chain joins TRBV5-1 to TRBJ2-1, with D maybe TRBD1 (5 bases). Germline CDR1 and CDR2: SGHRS and YFSETQ. With 4 bases removed from V and 0 bases from J, the gap between germline ends came to 14 bases. The CDR3 sequence is 16 residues long. CDR3 sequence (DNA): TGCGCCAGCAGCCCGAAGGACAAGAGCTCCTACAATGAGCAGTTCTTC. Its translation is CASSPKDKSSYNEQFF.

Notes on this clone: The sample carries other DNA sequences with the same CDR3. This rearrangement joins TRBV6-6 to TRBJ2-2; D is unresolved. V gave up 0 bases and J gave up 4 bases, with 3 bases separating them. Per the germline V gene, CDR1 is MNHNY and CDR2 is SVGAGI (reference sequence). This CDR3 comprises 13 residues. The CDR3 region has the DNA TGTGCCAGCAGTTACTCAGGCACCGGGGAGCTGTTTTTT. Translation: CASSYSGTGELFF.

The chain is built from TRBV6-1 and TRBJ1-1, with D possibly matching TRBD1 (6 bases). This CDR3 has 15 amino acids. V lost 4 bases and J 6 bases, leaving 18 bases between the germline ends. Germline V gene sequence: CDR1 MNHNS, CDR2 SASEGT. The CDR3 coding sequence is TGTGCCAGCAGTGCCAGGGGTCGGGGGGGGCCTGAAGCTTTCTTT. Its translation: CASSARGRGGPEAFF.

In the case of this clone: The same CDR3 arises from other DNA sequences in this sample as well. This sequence joins TRBV28 and TRBJ2-7; D not resolved. Trimming cost V 1 base and J 1 base, with 2 bases left between them. The CDR3 length is 12 residues. Per germline, CDR1 MDHEN and CDR2 SYDVKM. In nucleotides, the CDR3 is TGTGCCAGCAGTTTATATTCCTACGAGCAGTACTTC. Its translation is CASSLYSYEQYF.

The rearrangement uses TRBV15 and TRBJ2-2; D gene uncertain. The CDR3 spans 15 residues. Trimming shortened V by 6 bases and J by 0 bases, and 11 bases separated the two germline ends. Germline CDR1 reads LNHNV; CDR2 reads YYDKDF (reference sequence). In DNA, the CDR3 is TGTGCCACCAGGAAAGGTCTCGCGAACACCGGGGAGCTGTTTTTT. It translates to CATRKGLANTGELFF.

The chain uses TRBV6-1 and TRBJ2-1, with 8 bases matching TRBD2. The CDR3 consists of 13 residues. Germline V gene data show CDR1 as MNHNS and CDR2 as SASEGT. V gave up 6 bases and J gave up 7 bases; unmatched junction bases: 5. CDR3 loop: CASRPGGSNEQFF. The CDR3 DNA reads TGTGCCAGCAGGCCGGGAGGGTCAAATGAGCAGTTCTTC.

The chain couples TRBV6-5 to TRBJ2-2, with a weak D call TRBD2 (5 bases). The V gene lost 2 bases and the J gene lost 5 bases, with 9 bases spanning the gap. Germline values: CDR1 MNHEY, CDR2 SVGAGI. The CDR3 has 14 residues. The CDR3 loop is CASSYERGTGELFF. The CDR3 coding sequence is TGTGCCAGCAGTTACGAGCGAGGGACCGGGGAGCTGTTTTTT.

This chain connects TRBV7-6 to TRBJ2-1; TRBD2 aligns across 7 bases. V was pared by 4 bases and J by 0 bases, with 9 bases of the junction left unmatched. This CDR3 is 17 amino acids long. Germline CDR1 SGHVS, CDR2 FNYEAQ. The CDR3 here is CASSSASSGSSYNEQFF. In DNA form, the CDR3 reads TGTGCCAGCAGCTCTGCTTCTAGCGGTAGCTCCTACAATGAGCAGTTCTTC.

This chain connects TRBV28 to TRBJ1-5; 8 bases are a match to TRBD1. V lost 10 bases and J lost 2; bases outside the gene matches: 10. There are 15 residues in the CDR3. CDR1 and CDR2 (germline): MDHEN, SYDVKM. CDR3 amino acids: CATQTTGAGNQPQHF. The CDR3 region has the DNA TGTGCCACCCAAACGACAGGGGCTGGCAATCAGCCCCAGCATTTT.

A note on this clone: At the DNA level, this CDR3 is encoded by other sequences in the same sample as well. The chain has TRBV27 and TRBJ1-2, with 11 positions matching TRBD1. Trimming removed 5 bases from V and 3 bases from J; junction bases left unmatched: 5. In germline, CDR1 is MNHEY, CDR2 SMNVEV (reference sequence). The CDR3 sequence is 15 residues long. CDR3 residues: CASSSGTGGDYGYTF. The CDR3 region has the DNA TGTGCCAGCAGTAGCGGGACAGGGGGAGACTATGGCTACACCTTC.

Comment on this clone: The same CDR3 arises from other DNA sequences in this sample as well. J is TRBJ1-5 and V is TRBV28; D is undetermined. CDR3 length: 14 residues. The V end lost 3 bases, the J end lost 0 bases, and 6 bases lay between the germline ends. Germline values: CDR1 MDHEN, CDR2 SYDVKM. Here the CDR3 reads CASSFRISNQPQHF. CDR3 in DNA: TGTGCCAGCAGTTTCCGTATTAGCAATCAGCCCCAGCATTTT.

This chain connects TRBV27 to TRBJ2-1, with D unresolved. The CDR3 spans 16 residues. In germline, CDR1 is MNHEY, CDR2 SMNVEV (reference sequence). Between the trimmed V and J ends, which lost 5 bases and 7 bases, there was a span of 21 bases. The CDR3 DNA is TGTGCCAGCAGTCCCTTCCCTGTGCAGAAGGAAAATGAGCAGTTCTTC. It specifies CASSPFPVQKENEQFF.

The V gene is TRBV7-2, the J gene TRBJ2-1; the match to TRBD2 covers 11 bases. The CDR3 length is 16 residues. Per germline, CDR1 SGHTA and CDR2 FQGNSA. The V and J ends lost 4 bases and 2 bases, in that order; junction bases with no gene match: 4. The CDR3 loop reads CASSSPTSGTYNEQFF. Here the CDR3 DNA reads TGTGCCAGCAGCTCACCGACTAGCGGGACCTACAATGAGCAGTTCTTC. Full variable domain (remainder filled in from reference TRBV7-2 and TRBJ2-1): GAGVSQSPSNKVTEKGKDVELRCDPISGHTALYWYRQSLGQGLEFLIYFQGNSAPDKSGLPSDRFSAERTGGSVSTLTIQRTQQEDSAVYLCASSSPTSGTYNEQFFGPGTRLTVL.

The chain has TRBV12-2 and TRBJ2-5. TRBV12-2 has pseudogene status. The CDR3 length is 17 residues. CDR3 sequence: CASRFHGVSGFQETQYF. DNA of the CDR3: TGTGCAAGTCGCTTTCATGGGGTGAGTGGGTTCCAAGAGACCCAGTACTTC.